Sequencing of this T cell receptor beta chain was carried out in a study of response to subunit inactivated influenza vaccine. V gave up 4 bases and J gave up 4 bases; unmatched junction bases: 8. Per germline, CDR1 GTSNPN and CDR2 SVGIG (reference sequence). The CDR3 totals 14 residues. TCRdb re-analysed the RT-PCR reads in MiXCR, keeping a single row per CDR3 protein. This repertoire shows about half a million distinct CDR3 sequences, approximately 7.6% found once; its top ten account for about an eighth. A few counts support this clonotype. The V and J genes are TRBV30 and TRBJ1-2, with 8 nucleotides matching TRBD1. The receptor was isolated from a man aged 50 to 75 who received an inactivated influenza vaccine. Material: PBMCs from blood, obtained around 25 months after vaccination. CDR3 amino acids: CAWTRTGKFYGYTF. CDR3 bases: TGTGCCTGGACCCGGACAGGGAAGTTCTATGGCTACACCTTC.